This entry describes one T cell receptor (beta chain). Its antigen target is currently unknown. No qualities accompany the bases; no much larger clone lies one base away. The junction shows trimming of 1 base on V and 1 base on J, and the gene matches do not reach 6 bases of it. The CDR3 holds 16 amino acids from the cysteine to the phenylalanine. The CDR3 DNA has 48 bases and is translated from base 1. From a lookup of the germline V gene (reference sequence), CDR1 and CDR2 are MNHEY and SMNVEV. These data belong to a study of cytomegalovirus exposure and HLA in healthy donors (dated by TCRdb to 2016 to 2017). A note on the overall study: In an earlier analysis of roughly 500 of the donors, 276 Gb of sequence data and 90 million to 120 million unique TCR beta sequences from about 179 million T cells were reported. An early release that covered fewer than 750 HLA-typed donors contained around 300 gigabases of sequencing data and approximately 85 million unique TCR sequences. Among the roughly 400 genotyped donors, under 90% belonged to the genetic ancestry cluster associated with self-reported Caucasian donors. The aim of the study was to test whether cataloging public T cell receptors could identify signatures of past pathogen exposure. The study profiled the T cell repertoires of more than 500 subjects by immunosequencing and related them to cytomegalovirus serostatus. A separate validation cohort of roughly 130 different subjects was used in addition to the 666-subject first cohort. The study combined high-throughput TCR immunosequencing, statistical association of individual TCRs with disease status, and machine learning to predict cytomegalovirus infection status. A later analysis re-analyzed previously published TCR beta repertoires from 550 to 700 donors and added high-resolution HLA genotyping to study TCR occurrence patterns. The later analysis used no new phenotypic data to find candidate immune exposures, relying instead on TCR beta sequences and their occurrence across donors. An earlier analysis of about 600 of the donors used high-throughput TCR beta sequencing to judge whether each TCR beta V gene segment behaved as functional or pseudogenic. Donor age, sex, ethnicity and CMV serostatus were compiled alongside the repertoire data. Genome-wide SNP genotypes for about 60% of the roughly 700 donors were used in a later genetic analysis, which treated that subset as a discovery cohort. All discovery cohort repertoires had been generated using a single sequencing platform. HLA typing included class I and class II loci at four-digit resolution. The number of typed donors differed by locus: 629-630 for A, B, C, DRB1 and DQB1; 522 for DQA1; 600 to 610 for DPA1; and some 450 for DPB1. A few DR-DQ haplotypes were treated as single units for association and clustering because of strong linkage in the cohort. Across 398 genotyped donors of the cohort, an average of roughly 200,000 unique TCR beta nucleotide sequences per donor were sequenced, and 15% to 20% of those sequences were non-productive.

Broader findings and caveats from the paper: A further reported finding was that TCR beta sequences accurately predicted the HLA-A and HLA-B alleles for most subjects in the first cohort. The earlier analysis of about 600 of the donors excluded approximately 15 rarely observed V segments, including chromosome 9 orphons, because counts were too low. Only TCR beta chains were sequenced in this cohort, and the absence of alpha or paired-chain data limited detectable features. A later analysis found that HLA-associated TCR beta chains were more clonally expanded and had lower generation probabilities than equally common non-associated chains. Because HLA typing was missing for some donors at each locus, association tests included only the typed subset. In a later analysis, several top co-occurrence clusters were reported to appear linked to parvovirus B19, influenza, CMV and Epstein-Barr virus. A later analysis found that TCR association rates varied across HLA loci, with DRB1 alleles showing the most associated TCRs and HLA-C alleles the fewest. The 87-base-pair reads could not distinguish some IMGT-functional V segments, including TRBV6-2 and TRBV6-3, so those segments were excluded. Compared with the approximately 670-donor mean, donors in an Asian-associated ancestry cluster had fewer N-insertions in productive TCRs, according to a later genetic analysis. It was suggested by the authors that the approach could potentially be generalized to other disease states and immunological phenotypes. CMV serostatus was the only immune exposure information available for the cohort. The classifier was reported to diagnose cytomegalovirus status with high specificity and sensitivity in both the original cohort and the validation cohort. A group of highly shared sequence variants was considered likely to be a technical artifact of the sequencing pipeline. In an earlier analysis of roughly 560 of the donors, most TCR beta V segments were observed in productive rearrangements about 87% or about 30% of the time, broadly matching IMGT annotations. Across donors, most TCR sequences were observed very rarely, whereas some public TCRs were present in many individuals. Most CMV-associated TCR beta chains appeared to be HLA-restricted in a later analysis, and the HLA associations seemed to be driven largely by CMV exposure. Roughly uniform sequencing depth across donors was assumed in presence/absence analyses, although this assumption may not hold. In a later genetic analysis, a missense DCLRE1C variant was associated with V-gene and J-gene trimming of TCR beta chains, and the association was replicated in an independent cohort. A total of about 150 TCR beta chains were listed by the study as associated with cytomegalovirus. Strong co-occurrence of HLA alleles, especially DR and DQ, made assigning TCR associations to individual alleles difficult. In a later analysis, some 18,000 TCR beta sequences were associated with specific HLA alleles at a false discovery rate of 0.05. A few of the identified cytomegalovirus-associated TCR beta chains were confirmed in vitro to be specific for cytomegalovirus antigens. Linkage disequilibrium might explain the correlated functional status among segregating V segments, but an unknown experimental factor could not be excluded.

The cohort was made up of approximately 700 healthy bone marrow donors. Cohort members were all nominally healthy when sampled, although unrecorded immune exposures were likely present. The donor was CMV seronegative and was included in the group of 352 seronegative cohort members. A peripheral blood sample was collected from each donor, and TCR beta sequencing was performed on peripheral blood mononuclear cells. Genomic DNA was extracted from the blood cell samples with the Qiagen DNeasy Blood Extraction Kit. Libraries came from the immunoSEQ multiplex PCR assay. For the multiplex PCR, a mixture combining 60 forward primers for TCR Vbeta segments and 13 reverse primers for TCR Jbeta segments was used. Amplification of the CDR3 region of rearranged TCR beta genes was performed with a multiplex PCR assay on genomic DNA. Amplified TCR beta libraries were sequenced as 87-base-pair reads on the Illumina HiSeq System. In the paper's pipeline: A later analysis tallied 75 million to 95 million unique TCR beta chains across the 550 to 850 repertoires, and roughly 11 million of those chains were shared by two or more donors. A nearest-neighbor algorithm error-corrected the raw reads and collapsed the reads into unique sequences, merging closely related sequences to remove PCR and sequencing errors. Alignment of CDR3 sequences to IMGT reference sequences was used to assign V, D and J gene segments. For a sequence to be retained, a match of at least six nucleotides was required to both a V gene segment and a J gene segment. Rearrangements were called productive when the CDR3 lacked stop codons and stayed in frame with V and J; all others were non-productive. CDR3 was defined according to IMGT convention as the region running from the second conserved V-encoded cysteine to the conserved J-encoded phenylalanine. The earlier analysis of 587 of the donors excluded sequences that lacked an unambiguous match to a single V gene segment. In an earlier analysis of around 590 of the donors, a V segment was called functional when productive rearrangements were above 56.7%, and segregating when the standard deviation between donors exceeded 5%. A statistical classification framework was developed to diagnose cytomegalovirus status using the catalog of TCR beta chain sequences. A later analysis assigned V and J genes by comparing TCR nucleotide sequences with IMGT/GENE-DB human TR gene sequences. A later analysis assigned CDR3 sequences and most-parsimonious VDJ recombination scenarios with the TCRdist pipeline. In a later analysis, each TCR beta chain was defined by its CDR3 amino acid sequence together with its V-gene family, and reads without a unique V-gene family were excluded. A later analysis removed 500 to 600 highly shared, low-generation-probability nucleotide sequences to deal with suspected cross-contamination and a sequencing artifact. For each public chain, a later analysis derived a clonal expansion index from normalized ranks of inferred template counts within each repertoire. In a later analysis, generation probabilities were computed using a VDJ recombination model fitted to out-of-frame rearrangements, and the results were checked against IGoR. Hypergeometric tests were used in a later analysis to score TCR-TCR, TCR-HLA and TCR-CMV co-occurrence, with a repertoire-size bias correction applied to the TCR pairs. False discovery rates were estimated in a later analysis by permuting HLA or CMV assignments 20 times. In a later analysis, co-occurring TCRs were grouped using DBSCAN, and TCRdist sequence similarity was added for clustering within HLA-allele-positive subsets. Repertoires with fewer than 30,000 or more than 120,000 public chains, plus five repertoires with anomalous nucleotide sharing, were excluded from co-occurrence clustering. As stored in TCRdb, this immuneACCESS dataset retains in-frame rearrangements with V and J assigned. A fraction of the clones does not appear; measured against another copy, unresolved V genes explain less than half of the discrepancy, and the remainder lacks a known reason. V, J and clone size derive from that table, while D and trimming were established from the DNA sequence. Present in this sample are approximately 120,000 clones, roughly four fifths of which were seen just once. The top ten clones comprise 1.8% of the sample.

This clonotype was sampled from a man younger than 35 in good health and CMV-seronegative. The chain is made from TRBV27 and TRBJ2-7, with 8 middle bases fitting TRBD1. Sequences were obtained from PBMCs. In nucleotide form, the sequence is TGTGCCAGCAGTTTATGGGCAGGGGGCAGGTCCTACGAGCAGTACTTC. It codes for CASSLWAGGRSYEQYF.